This T cell receptor (beta chain) was recovered during a study of tissue T cells after allogeneic stem cell transplantation. Study-level findings and limits: Only a limited share of tissue TCRs appeared in blood or spleen. The study did not identify alloreactive or antigen-specific tissue TCRs, and some clones might be persisting host cells.

V shed 2 bases, J shed 6 bases, and the junction held 10 bases outside the gene matches. Germline CDR1 reads NNHNN; CDR2 reads SYGAGS (reference sequence). CDR3 length: 17 residues. Concerning this clone: Its specificity is not known. Germline and genes here are mouse. The read stops 1 residue short of the end of the CDR3; the missing end is completed from the germline J gene.

Survey-depth TCRbeta CDR3 sequencing reported V/J genes and productive frequencies. Some clones are missing from TCRdb's copy, which holds only in-frame ones; the method was immunoSEQ multiplex PCR. The repertoire holds 15,000 to 20,000 clones, with roughly three quarters as singletons. This TCR derives from a female BALB/c mouse in good health. Strain MHC haplotype: H2-d. The sequencing sample was made of spleen. J is TRBJ2-4 and V is TRBV13-2, with 12 bases aligning to TRBD2. This chain's CDR3 is CASGEGTGGRSGNTLYF. The CDR3 bases that were read are TGTGCCAGCGGTGAAGGGACTGGGGGGAGGAGCGGGAACACCTTGTAC.